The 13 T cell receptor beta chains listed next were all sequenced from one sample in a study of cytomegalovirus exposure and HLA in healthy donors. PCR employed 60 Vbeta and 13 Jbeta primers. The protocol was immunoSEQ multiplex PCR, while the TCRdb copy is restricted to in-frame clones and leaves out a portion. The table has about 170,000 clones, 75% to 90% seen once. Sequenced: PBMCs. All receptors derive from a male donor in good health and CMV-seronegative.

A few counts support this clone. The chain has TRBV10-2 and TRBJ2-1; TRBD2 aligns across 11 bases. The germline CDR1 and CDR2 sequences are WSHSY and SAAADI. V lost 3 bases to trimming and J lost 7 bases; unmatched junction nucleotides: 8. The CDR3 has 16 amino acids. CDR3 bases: TGCGCCAGCAGTGAAGGGCTAGCGGGGGGTAAAAATGAGCAGTTCTTC. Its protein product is CASSEGLAGGKNEQFF.

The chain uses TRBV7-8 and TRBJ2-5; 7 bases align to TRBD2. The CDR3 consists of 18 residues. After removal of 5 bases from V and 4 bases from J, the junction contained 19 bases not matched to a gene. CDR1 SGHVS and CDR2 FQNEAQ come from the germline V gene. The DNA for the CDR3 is TGTGCCAGCAGCGACGGCCTACTAGCGATCGATACGGGAGAGACCCAGTACTTC. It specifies CASSDGLLAIDTGETQYF.

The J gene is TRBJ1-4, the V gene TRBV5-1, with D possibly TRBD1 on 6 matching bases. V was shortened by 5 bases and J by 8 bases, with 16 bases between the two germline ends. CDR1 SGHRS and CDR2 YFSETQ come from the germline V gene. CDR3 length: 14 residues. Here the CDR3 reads CASRGGAEEEKLFF. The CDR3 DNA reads TGCGCCAGCAGGGGGGGGGCCGAGGAGGAAAAACTGTTTTTT.

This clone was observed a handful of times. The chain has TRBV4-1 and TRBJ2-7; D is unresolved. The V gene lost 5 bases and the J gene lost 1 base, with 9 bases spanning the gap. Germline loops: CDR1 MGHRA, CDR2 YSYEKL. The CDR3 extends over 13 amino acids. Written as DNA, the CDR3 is TGCGCCAGCAGCTTCCGTATTTCCTACGAGCAGTACTTC. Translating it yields CASSFRISYEQYF.

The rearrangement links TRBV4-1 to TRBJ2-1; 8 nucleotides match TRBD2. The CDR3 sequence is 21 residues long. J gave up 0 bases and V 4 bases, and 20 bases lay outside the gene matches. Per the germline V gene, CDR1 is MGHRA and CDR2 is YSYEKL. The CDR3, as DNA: TGCGCCAGCAGCCCCGCAAAGAGTGATAGCGGGGATGCAAGCTCCTACAATGAGCAGTTCTTC. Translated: CASSPAKSDSGDASSYNEQFF.

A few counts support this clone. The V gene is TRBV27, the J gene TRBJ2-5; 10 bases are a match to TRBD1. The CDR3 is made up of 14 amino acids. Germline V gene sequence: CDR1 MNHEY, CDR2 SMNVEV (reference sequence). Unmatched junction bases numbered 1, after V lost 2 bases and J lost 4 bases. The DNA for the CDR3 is TGTGCCAGCAGTTTAGGGACAGGGGTAGAGACCCAGTACTTC. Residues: CASSLGTGVETQYF.

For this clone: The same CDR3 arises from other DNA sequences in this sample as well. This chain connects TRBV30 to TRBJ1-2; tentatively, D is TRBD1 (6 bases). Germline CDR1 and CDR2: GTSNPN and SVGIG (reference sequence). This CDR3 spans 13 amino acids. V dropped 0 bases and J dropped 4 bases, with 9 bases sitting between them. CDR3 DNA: TGTGCCTGGAGTGTACAAGGGGGCTATGGCTACACCTTC. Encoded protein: CAWSVQGGYGYTF.

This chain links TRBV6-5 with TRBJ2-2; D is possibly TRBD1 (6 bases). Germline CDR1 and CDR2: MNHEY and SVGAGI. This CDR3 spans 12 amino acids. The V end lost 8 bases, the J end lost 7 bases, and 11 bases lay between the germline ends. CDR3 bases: TGTGCCAGCGGCAGGGGAATCGGGGAGCTGTTTTTT. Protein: CASGRGIGELFF.

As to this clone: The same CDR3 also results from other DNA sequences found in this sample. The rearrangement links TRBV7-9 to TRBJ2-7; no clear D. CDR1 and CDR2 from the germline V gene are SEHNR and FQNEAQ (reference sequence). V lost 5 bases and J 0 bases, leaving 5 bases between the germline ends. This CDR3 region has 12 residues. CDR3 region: CASSPSSYEQYF. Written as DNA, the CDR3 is TGTGCCAGCAGCCCGAGCTCCTACGAGCAGTACTTC.

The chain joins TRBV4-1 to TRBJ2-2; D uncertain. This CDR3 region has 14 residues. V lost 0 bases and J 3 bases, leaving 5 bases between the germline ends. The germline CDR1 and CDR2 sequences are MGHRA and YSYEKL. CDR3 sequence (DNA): TGCGCCAGCAGCCAAGACGACTACACCGGGGAGCTGTTTTTT. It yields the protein CASSQDDYTGELFF.

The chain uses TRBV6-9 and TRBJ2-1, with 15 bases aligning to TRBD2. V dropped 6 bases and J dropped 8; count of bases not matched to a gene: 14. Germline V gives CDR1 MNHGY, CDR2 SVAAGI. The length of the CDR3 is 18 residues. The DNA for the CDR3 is TGTGCCAGCAGCTGGACTAGCGGGGGGGCCGGTGTATCTCATGAGCAGTTCTTC. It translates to CASSWTSGGAGVSHEQFF.

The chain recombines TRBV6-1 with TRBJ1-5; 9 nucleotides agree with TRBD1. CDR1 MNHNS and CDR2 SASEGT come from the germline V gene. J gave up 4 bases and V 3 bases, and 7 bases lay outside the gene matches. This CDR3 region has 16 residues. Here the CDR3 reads CASSETGGIRNQPQHF. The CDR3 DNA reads TGTGCCAGCAGTGAGACAGGGGGAATACGGAATCAGCCCCAGCATTTT.

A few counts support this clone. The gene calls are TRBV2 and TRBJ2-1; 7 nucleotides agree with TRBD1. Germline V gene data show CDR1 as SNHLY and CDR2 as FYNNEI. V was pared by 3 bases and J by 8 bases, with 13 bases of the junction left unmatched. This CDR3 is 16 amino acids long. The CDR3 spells CASSDSLGGGFDEQFF. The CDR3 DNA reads TGTGCCAGCAGTGACAGCCTAGGGGGCGGTTTTGATGAGCAGTTCTTC. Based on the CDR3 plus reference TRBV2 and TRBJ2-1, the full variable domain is EPEVTQTPSHQVTQMGQEVILRCVPISNHLYFYWYRQILGQKVEFLVSFYNNEISEKSEIFDDQFSVERPDGSNFTLKIRSTKLEDSAMYFCASSDSLGGGFDEQFFGPGTRLTVL.